This T cell receptor (beta chain) was recorded in a study of blood T cell repertoires in COVID-19 (TCRdb year 2020). With regard to the full study: Samples covering the acute and convalescent phases of COVID-19 were provided by collaborators in the United States, Italy and Spain. The prospective study material was composed of cDNA or gDNA derived from T cells, B-cell-depleted T cells, or PBMCs. The samples were drawn from two sources: the first 160 participants of the ongoing ImmuneRACE study, and 1,200 or so subjects contributed by 6 global collaborators. Deeply sampled blood TCRbeta repertoires from subjects exposed to, actively infected with, or recovered from COVID-19 were included in the dataset. The sample metadata nearly always contained a de-identified subject ID, COVID-19 status, age in years and sex. The repertoires were released in a freely available public database intended as a resource for research on the immune response to SARS-CoV-2. HLA class I and class II types, where available, came from metadata supplied by the sample provider rather than from assay-based typing. The study at large found these results: How much clinical and demographic metadata was included differed by source and by participant, and the metadata was provided uncurated.

Another Seattle source contributed samples from volunteer blood donors who had recovered from COVID-19. Each collaborating institution followed its own protocols to collect whole blood in K2EDTA tubes. For TCRbeta analysis, collaborators shipped samples as frozen whole blood, isolated PBMCs, or DNA extracted from either of those sample types. The CDR3 spans 15 residues, from the cysteine through the phenylalanine. CDR3 DNA only is kept here, 45 bases in frame from base 1. Taken from the germline V gene (reference sequence), the CDR1 and CDR2 loops are MNHEY and SMNVEV. V ends up 4 bases short and J 1 base short, with an unmatched junction base count of 5. As concerns this clone: Its antigen is unknown. No base-level quality is on record; no much larger clone is a single base apart.

TCRbeta CDR3 regions were amplified from genomic DNA by means of the immunoSEQ Assay, a bias-controlled multiplex PCR. In the source study's methods: Within the assay, amplification of reference gene primers was used to estimate how many nucleated cells each sample contained. To quantify the absolute abundance of each unique TCRbeta CDR3 rearrangement, sequence reads were collapsed and filtered. For each sample, productive Simpson clonality was calculated as the square root of Simpson's diversity index over productive rearrangements. The source is immuneACCESS, and TCRdb retained only in-frame sequences with V and J called. Part of the clones is not carried over; for the studies checked, unresolved V genes explain less than half of this, and the remainder is unexplained. The V and J calls and the clone size are those of that table, but D and trimming were determined from the DNA. Within this sample are fewer than 200,000 clones, with about 88% of them counted one time only. The leading ten clones occupy around 2% of the sample.

Sequencing used peripheral blood. The rearrangement joined TRBV27 to TRBJ2-7, with TRBD1 matching 9 junction bases. The sequence was collected from a man in his fifties or sixties who had recovered from COVID-19. The DNA reads as follows: TGTGCCAGCAGTTCGCCGGGACAGGGATCCTACGAGCAGTACTTC. It codes for CASSSPGQGSYEQYF.